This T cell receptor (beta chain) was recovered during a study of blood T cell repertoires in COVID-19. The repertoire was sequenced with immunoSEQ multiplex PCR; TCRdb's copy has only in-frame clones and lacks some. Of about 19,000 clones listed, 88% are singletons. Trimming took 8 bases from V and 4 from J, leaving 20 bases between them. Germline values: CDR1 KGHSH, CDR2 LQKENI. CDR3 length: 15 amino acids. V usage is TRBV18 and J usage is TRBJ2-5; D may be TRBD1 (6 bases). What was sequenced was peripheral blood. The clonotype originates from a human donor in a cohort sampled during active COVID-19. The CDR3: CASLRMLTGGETQYF. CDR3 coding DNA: TGTGCCAGCCTACGAATGTTGACAGGAGGAGAGACCCAGTACTTC.